Shown below are 20 T cell receptor beta chains from a single sample sequenced in a study of long-term antiretroviral therapy in people with HIV (dated by TCRdb to the early 2020s). The immunoSEQ hsTCRB v3.0 assay was used at survey level resolution to sequence the TRB variable region. Entries here come from immuneACCESS through TCRdb and include only in-frame sequences with V and J called. Some clones fail to appear in such tables; in the studies checked, an unresolved V gene covers under half of the shortfall, and the cause of the remainder is unknown. This sample is represented by more than 11,000 clones; 75% to 85% of them were singletons. The top ten clones comprise roughly 7.2% of the sample. The material was unsorted PBMCs, obtained 0.4 years after starting antiretroviral therapy. These receptors all come from a man aged 25-45 years with HIV.

The chain uses TRBV28 and TRBJ2-3; D perhaps matches TRBD1 (6 bases). CDR1 and CDR2 (germline): MDHEN, SYDVKM. This CDR3 region has 14 residues. V was shortened by 8 bases and J by 0 bases, with 12 bases between the two germline ends. Here the CDR3 DNA reads TGTGCCAGCTTCTTAGGGGGAAGCACAGATACGCAGTATTTT. It codes for CASFLGGSTDTQYF.

The chain's CDR3 is CASSSGQWPGIWTQYF. The CDR3 region has the DNA TGCGCCAGCAGCTCGGGGCAGTGGCCCGGGATTTGGACCCAGTACTTC. The chain joins TRBV5-1 to TRBJ2-5; D may correspond to TRBD1 or TRBD2 (5 bases each). Germline loops: CDR1 SGHRS, CDR2 YFSETQ. CDR3 length: 16 residues. Deletions cut 3 bases from V and 7 bases from J, with 22 bases between.

The V call is TRBV5-1, the J call TRBJ2-5; 8 bases are shared with TRBD1. The CDR3 runs to 14 residues. CDR1 and CDR2 from the germline V gene are SGHRS and YFSETQ. J gave up 5 bases and V 2 bases, and 5 bases lay outside the gene matches. The CDR3 region is CASSFRQGIETQYF. In nucleotides, the CDR3 is TGCGCCAGCAGCTTTAGACAGGGGATTGAGACCCAGTACTTC.

The rearrangement uses TRBV19 and TRBJ2-2; D is undetermined. The germline V and J ends were trimmed by 3 bases and 4 bases, with 6 bases remaining between them. The CDR3 is 13 amino acids. The germline gives CDR1 LNHDA, CDR2 SQIVND (reference sequence). The CDR3 spells CASSMGVTGELFF. The DNA of the CDR3 is TGTGCCAGTAGTATGGGCGTCACCGGGGAGCTGTTTTTT.

The chain links TRBV19 to TRBJ2-1, with D unresolved. The germline V gene has CDR1 LNHDA and CDR2 SQIVND (reference sequence). V gave up 7 bases and J gave up 6 bases, with 16 bases separating them. This CDR3 is 14 amino acids long. CDR3: CASTLGFGSNEQFF. The CDR3 nucleotides read TGTGCCAGTACTTTGGGTTTTGGAAGCAATGAGCAGTTCTTC.

This clone was seen a few times. V usage is TRBV28 and J usage is TRBJ1-5, with 11 bases matching TRBD1. The V and J ends lost 0 bases and 6 bases, in that order; junction bases with no gene match: 7. The germline gives CDR1 MDHEN, CDR2 SYDVKM. The length of the CDR3 is 17 residues. CDR3 sequence (DNA): TGTGCCAGCAGTTTATGGGAGGACAGGGGGCTCGGTCAGCCCCAGCATTTT. This codes for CASSLWEDRGLGQPQHF.

There are a few counts of this clone. The chain has TRBV10-1 and TRBJ1-1; TRBD1 aligns across 10 bases. V was clipped by 0 bases and J by 7 bases; unmatched bases: 2. This CDR3 is 14 amino acids long. Germline assignment: CDR1 WNHNN and CDR2 SYGVQD (reference sequence). The CDR3 is CASSESTGGGEAFF. In DNA, the CDR3 is TGCGCCAGCAGTGAGTCGACAGGGGGCGGTGAAGCTTTCTTT.

The chain joins TRBV19 to TRBJ2-3; no firm D call. The CDR3 contains 17 residues. V was cut by 3 bases and J by 7 bases, with 23 bases left in between. Germline V gene data show CDR1 as LNHDA and CDR2 as SQIVND (reference sequence). In DNA form, the CDR3 reads TGTGCCAGTAGTATCTCATCCGGGCCATTCCCGGAGTATACGCAGTATTTT. It yields the protein CASSISSGPFPEYTQYF. Combining the CDR3 with reference TRBV19 and TRBJ2-3 gives the whole variable domain DGGITQSPKYLFRKEGQNVTLSCEQNLNHDAMYWYRQDPGQGLRLIYYSQIVNDFQKGDIAEGYSVSREKKESFPLTVTSAQKNPTAFYLCASSISSGPFPEYTQYFGPGTRLTVL.

The rearrangement uses TRBV13 and TRBJ2-2, with 10 bases fitting TRBD2. Germline V gene lookup returns CDR1 PRHDT and CDR2 FYEKMQ (reference sequence). V was pared by 0 bases and J by 2 bases, with 0 bases of the junction left unmatched. CDR3 length: 16 amino acids. CDR3 in amino acids: CASSLGLAGNTGELFF. The CDR3 nucleotides read TGTGCCAGCAGCTTAGGACTAGCGGGAAACACCGGGGAGCTGTTTTTT.

The chain joins TRBV4-3 to TRBJ2-7; TRBD2 agrees at 8 bases. The ends lost 0 bases at V and 6 bases at J; junction bases unmatched: 7. The CDR3 has 15 amino acids. Germline V CDR1 and CDR2: LGHNA, YSLEER. CDR3 in amino acids: CASSQDAGGFIEQYF. Here the CDR3 DNA reads TGCGCCAGCAGCCAAGACGCGGGGGGCTTTATCGAGCAGTACTTC.

The V call is TRBV4-3, the J call TRBJ1-1, with 7 nucleotides matching TRBD1. Looked up from germline, CDR1 is LGHNA and CDR2 is YSLEER. The CDR3 runs to 15 residues. V dropped 0 bases and J dropped 5; count of bases not matched to a gene: 6. The CDR3 here is CASSQEGGRGTEAFF. CDR3 in DNA: TGCGCCAGCAGCCAAGAGGGTGGCAGGGGGACTGAAGCTTTCTTT.

V is TRBV7-9 and J is TRBJ2-7, with TRBD2 matching over 11 bases. After removal of 3 bases from V and 3 bases from J, the junction contained 1 base not matched to a gene. In germline, CDR1 is SEHNR, CDR2 FQNEAQ (reference sequence). CDR3 length equals 14 residues. Written as DNA, the CDR3 is TGTGCCAGCAGCTTGGGACTAGCGGTCTACGAGCAGTACTTC. Translating gives CASSLGLAVYEQYF. The full variable domain, with the rest looked up from reference TRBV7-9 and TRBJ2-7, is DTGVSQNPRHKITKRGQNVTFRCDPISEHNRLYWYRQTLGQGPEFLTYFQNEAQLEKSRLLSDRFSAERPKGSFSTLEIQRTEQGDSAMYLCASSLGLAVYEQYFGPGTRLTVT.

This clone was seen only a few times. The chain carries TRBV7-6 and TRBJ2-7, with 7 bases matching TRBD2. CDR3 length: 16 residues. Germline V CDR1 and CDR2: SGHVS, FNYEAQ. With 5 bases clipped from V and 0 bases from J, the junction kept 10 bases outside the gene matches. DNA of the CDR3: TGTGCCAGCAGCCCCTCGGGGGGAATCAGCTCCTACGAGCAGTACTTC. This translates into CASSPSGGISSYEQYF.

The chain links TRBV6-6 to TRBJ1-2; a weak D match, TRBD1 (5 bases). In germline, CDR1 is MNHNY, CDR2 SVGAGI (reference sequence). V lost 2 bases to trimming and J lost 8 bases, with 15 bases between them. The CDR3 has 14 residues. CDR3 residues: CASSYGRGEGGYTF. The CDR3, as DNA: TGTGCCAGCAGTTACGGGCGAGGGGAGGGGGGCTACACCTTC.

The V gene is TRBV11-1, the J gene TRBJ2-5; the D gene is possibly TRBD1 (6 bases). The germline CDR1 and CDR2 sequences are SGHAT and FQDESV (reference sequence). The CDR3 has 14 residues. V was clipped by 3 bases and J by 0 bases, with 8 bases between them. The CDR3 reads CASSFRGDQETQYF. The CDR3 DNA sequence: TGTGCCAGCAGCTTCAGGGGCGACCAAGAGACCCAGTACTTC.

J is TRBJ2-7 and V is TRBV5-1; tentative D call: TRBD2 (6 bases). Trimming left V 0 bases short and J 5 bases short, with 12 bases between. Germline V gene lookup returns CDR1 SGHRS and CDR2 YFSETQ. This CDR3 region has 14 residues. CDR3 residues: CASSLEGGGDEQYF. The CDR3, as DNA: TGCGCCAGCAGCTTGGAGGGAGGAGGCGACGAGCAGTACTTC.

This chain connects TRBV4-3 to TRBJ1-1; D remains ambiguous. The length of the CDR3 is 16 residues. V lost 1 base and J 4 bases, leaving 16 bases between the germline ends. Germline V gene data show CDR1 as LGHNA and CDR2 as YSLEER. Written as DNA, the CDR3 is TGCGCCAGCAGCCAAGTACTCAACCAATGGGGCACTGAAGCTTTCTTT. Translation: CASSQVLNQWGTEAFF.

V gene TRBV6-1 combines with J gene TRBJ1-1; D is ambiguous. The CDR3 has 11 residues. Per germline, CDR1 MNHNS and CDR2 SASEGT. V lost 0 bases, J lost 11 bases, and 7 bases lay in between. CDR3 coding DNA: TGTGCCAGCAGTGAAGCGATGTATGCTTTCTTT. Translated: CASSEAMYAFF.

This clone was observed a few times. The chain's CDR3 is CAWTGREGHQPQHF. CDR3 DNA sequence: TGTGCCTGGACAGGTAGGGAGGGTCATCAGCCCCAGCATTTT. The chain links TRBV30 to TRBJ1-5; D gene ambiguous. Germline V lookup: CDR1 GTSNPN, CDR2 SVGIG (reference sequence). The CDR3 is 14 amino acids. V dropped 4 bases and J dropped 5 bases, with 15 bases sitting between them.

The chain couples TRBV11-2 to TRBJ1-2; 12 bases fit TRBD1. The CDR3 sequence is 16 residues long. In germline, CDR1 is SGHAT, CDR2 FQNNGV. Trimming cost V 3 bases and J 2 bases; bases outside gene matches: 4. CDR3 residues: CASSFGTGGVNYGYTF. Here the CDR3 DNA reads TGTGCCAGCAGCTTCGGGACAGGGGGCGTAAACTATGGCTACACCTTC.